What follows describes a single T cell receptor (beta chain). Antigen specificity is unknown. This CDR3 has 18 residues. Losses at the gene ends were 1 base for V and 4 bases for J; bases not matched to a gene: 9. CDR1 is MGHRA, CDR2 YSYEKL, per germline. The source of the sample is a study of CD8+ T cells in alopecia areata. General study points: Especially in alopecia totalis/universalis, lesional scalp showed greater clonality than normal scalp did.

RNA was isolated and reverse transcribed to cDNA, the sequencing template. Clones were read by immunoSEQ multiplex PCR, and TCRdb kept only the in-frame ones, dropping some. The data show 50,000 to 80,000 clones, roughly 46% seen once. The clonotype was recovered from a human donor with alopecia areata. Sequencing was performed on NKG2D-low CD8+ T cells sorted from blood. The chain is built from TRBV4-1 and TRBJ2-1; TRBD2 matches at 11 bases. The CDR3 DNA follows: TGCGCCAGCAGCCAAGGGCCTAGCGGGGGGCGAAATTACAATGAGCAGTTCTTC. This sequence encodes CASSQGPSGGRNYNEQFF.